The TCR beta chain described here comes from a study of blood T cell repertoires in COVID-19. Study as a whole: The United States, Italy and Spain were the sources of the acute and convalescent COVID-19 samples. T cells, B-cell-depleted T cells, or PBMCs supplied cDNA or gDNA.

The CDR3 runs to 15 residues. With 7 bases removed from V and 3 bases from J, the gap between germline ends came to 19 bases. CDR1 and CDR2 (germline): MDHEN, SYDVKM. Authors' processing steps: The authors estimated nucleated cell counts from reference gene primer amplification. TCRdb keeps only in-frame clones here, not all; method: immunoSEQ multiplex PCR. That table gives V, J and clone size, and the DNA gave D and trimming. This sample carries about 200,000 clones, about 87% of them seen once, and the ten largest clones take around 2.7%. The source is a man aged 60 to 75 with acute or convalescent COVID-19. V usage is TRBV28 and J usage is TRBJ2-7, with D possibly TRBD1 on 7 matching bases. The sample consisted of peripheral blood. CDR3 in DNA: TGTGCCAGCAACGAGGGGGGACAGCGTTACTACGAGCAGTACTTC. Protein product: CASNEGGQRYYEQYF. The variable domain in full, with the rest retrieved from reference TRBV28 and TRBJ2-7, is DVKVTQSSRYLVKRTGEKVFLECVQDMDHENMFWYRQDPGLGLRLIYFSYDVKMKEKGDIPEGYSVSREKKERFSLILESASTNQTSMYLCASNEGGQRYYEQYFGPGTRLTVT.